These T cell receptor beta chains were read from a single sample in a study of CD8 T cells in Susac syndrome. TCRdb re-called the immunoSEQ multiplex PCR reads through MiXCR, storing one row per CDR3 protein. Of approximately 120,000 distinct CDR3 sequences listed, about 94% were seen once; the top ten hold around 0.2%. The specimen sequenced was CD8+ T cells from PBMCs. The receptor set was obtained from a human donor with Susac syndrome. CDR3s include the opening cysteine and the closing phenylalanine or tryptophan. D genes are given only for firm matches. Only part of the rows carry a size: once, few, many, or a class if the clone is expanded.

J: TRBJ1-2; D: NA; size: NA; V: TRBV3-1; length: 15; CDR3: CASSPWGVGGYGYTF; DNA: TGTGCCAGCAGCCCATGGGGGGTCGGAGGCTATGGCTACACCTTC
J: TRBJ2-7; D: NA; size: NA; V: TRBV7-2; length: 15; CDR3: CASSPEPGPQYEQYF; DNA: TGTGCCAGCAGCCCGGAGCCGGGGCCTCAGTACGAGCAGTACTTC
J: TRBJ2-1; D: TRBD2; size: once; V: TRBV4-3; length: 13; CDR3: CASSTFGGTEQFF; DNA: TGCGCCAGCAGCACTTTCGGGGGGACTGAGCAGTTCTTC
J: TRBJ2-3; D: NA; size: NA; V: TRBV12-3/TRBV12-4; length: 15; CDR3: CASSLGGGTADTQYF; DNA: TGTGCCAGCAGTTTAGGGGGCGGGACCGCAGATACGCAGTATTTT
J: TRBJ2-6; D: NA; size: NA; V: TRBV15; length: 16; CDR3: CATSRDLNSGANVLTF; DNA: TGTGCCACCAGCAGAGACTTAAACTCTGGGGCCAACGTCCTGACTTTC
J: TRBJ2-3; D: NA; size: once; V: TRBV5-6; length: 15; CDR3: CASRPGPVGSDTQYF; DNA: TGTGCCAGCAGACCGGGGCCTGTCGGGTCAGATACGCAGTATTTT
J: TRBJ2-5; D: NA; size: few; V: TRBV30; length: 14; CDR3: CAWSGGQGKETQYF; DNA: TGTGCCTGGAGTGGGGGTCAGGGGAAAGAGACCCAGTACTTC
J: TRBJ2-7; D: TRBD1; size: NA; V: TRBV30; length: 12; CDR3: CAWSIQGDEQYF; DNA: TGTGCCTGGAGCATACAGGGGGACGAGCAGTACTTC
J: TRBJ2-7; D: NA; size: NA; V: TRBV5-1; length: 13; CDR3: CASSLEHSDEQYF; DNA: TGCGCCAGCAGCTTGGAGCACAGCGACGAGCAGTACTTC
J: TRBJ1-2; D: NA; size: NA; V: TRBV5-6; length: 15; CDR3: CASSMQGVPNYGYTF; DNA: TGTGCCAGCAGTATGCAGGGAGTGCCTAACTATGGCTACACCTTC
J: TRBJ2-4; D: NA; size: NA; V: TRBV5-6; length: 14; CDR3: CASSLWGSKNIQYF; DNA: TGTGCCAGCAGCCTCTGGGGATCCAAAAACATTCAGTACTTC
J: TRBJ1-6; D: NA; size: NA; V: TRBV7-2; length: 14; CDR3: CASSLAWESTPLHF; DNA: TGTGCCAGCAGCTTGGCGTGGGAATCGACACCCCTCCACTTT
J: TRBJ2-7; D: NA; size: NA; V: TRBV5-1; length: 15; CDR3: CASSQRPGVDYEQYF; DNA: TGCGCCAGCAGCCAACGCCCCGGGGTGGACTACGAGCAGTACTTC
J: TRBJ1-1; D: NA; size: NA; V: TRBV18; length: 12; CDR3: CASSPISGEAFF; DNA: TGTGCCAGCTCACCCATCTCAGGGGAAGCTTTCTTT
J: TRBJ2-5; D: TRBD2; size: NA; V: TRBV14; length: 17; CDR3: CASSQDRLTSLSMTQYF; DNA: TGTGCCAGCAGCCAAGATAGGTTGACTAGCCTTTCTATGACCCAGTACTTC
J: TRBJ1-4; D: TRBD1; size: NA; V: TRBV18; length: 16; CDR3: CASSHGQGLTNEKLFF; DNA: TGTGCCAGCTCCCATGGACAGGGGTTAACTAATGAAAAACTGTTTTTT
J: TRBJ2-7; D: NA; size: once; V: TRBV4-1; length: 14; CDR3: CASSQERTIYEQYF; DNA: TGCGCCAGCAGCCAAGAAAGAACAATCTACGAGCAGTACTTC
J: TRBJ2-5; D: NA; size: once; V: TRBV11-2; length: 15; CDR3: CASSLGVTSGETQYF; DNA: TGTGCCAGCAGCTTAGGTGTGACTAGTGGGGAGACCCAGTACTTC
J: TRBJ2-6; D: NA; size: NA; V: TRBV12-5; length: 16; CDR3: CASGLDGSSGANVLTF; DNA: TGTGCTAGTGGTTTGGACGGTTCGTCTGGGGCCAACGTCCTGACTTTC
J: TRBJ1-2; D: NA; size: NA; V: TRBV27; length: 11; CDR3: CASGPAYGYTF; DNA: TGTGCCAGCGGCCCTGCCTATGGCTACACCTTC
J: TRBJ2-5; D: TRBD2; size: NA; V: TRBV9; length: 15; CDR3: CASSVGQRERETQYF; DNA: TGTGCCAGCAGCGTAGGACAGCGGGAGCGGGAGACCCAGTACTTC
J: TRBJ1-1; D: TRBD1; size: NA; V: TRBV10-3; length: 14; CDR3: CAILERQGSTEAFF; DNA: TGTGCCATCCTAGAAAGACAGGGAAGCACTGAAGCTTTCTTT
J: TRBJ2-2; D: NA; size: NA; V: TRBV11-2; length: 12; CDR3: CASSAGGGELFF; DNA: TGTGCCAGCAGCGCCGGCGGCGGGGAGCTGTTTTTT
J: TRBJ2-6; D: NA; size: NA; V: TRBV7-3; length: 15; CDR3: CASRPQGSGANVLTF; DNA: TGTGCCAGCAGACCACAGGGTTCTGGGGCCAACGTCCTGACTTTC
J: TRBJ2-1; D: TRBD2; size: NA; V: TRBV6-5; length: 15; CDR3: CASRPGTSETNEQFF; DNA: TGTGCCAGCAGGCCCGGGACTAGCGAGACCAATGAGCAGTTCTTC
J: TRBJ2-7; D: NA; size: once; V: TRBV5-1; length: 13; CDR3: CASSLTSGWEQYF; DNA: TGCGCCAGCAGCTTGACGTCAGGCTGGGAGCAGTACTTC
J: TRBJ1-1; D: NA; size: NA; V: TRBV7-9; length: 13; CDR3: CASSSEWNTEAFF; DNA: TGTGCCAGCAGCTCGGAGTGGAACACTGAAGCTTTCTTT
J: TRBJ2-2; D: NA; size: NA; V: TRBV28; length: 15; CDR3: CASSYYTKNTGELFF; DNA: TGTGCCAGCAGTTACTATACTAAGAACACCGGGGAGCTGTTTTTT
J: TRBJ2-1; D: NA; size: NA; V: TRBV15; length: 15; CDR3: CATSPTSGGGVEQFF; DNA: TGTGCCACCAGCCCTACTAGTGGGGGGGGCGTTGAGCAGTTCTTC
J: TRBJ2-5; D: NA; size: NA; V: TRBV5-1; length: 15; CDR3: CASSRTGGVQETQYF; DNA: TGCGCCAGCAGCCGTACAGGGGGGGTACAAGAGACCCAGTACTTC
J: TRBJ1-2; D: NA; size: NA; V: TRBV30; length: 12; CDR3: CAWSLSVVGYTF; DNA: TGTGCCTGGAGTTTGTCAGTGGTTGGCTACACCTTC
J: TRBJ2-5; D: TRBD2; size: NA; V: TRBV6-2/TRBV6-3; length: 17; CDR3: CASSYSQRGDPGETQYF; DNA: TGTGCCAGCAGTTACTCGCAGCGGGGGGACCCGGGGGAGACCCAGTACTTC
J: TRBJ2-1; D: NA; size: NA; V: TRBV20-1; length: 14; CDR3: CSAVLGSAYNEQFF; DNA: TGCAGTGCTGTACTAGGCTCAGCGTACAATGAGCAGTTCTTC
J: TRBJ2-7; D: TRBD1; size: NA; V: TRBV4-3; length: 16; CDR3: CASSQEGTGRSYEQYF; DNA: TGCGCCAGCAGCCAAGAAGGGACAGGGAGATCGTACGAGCAGTACTTC
J: TRBJ1-5; D: NA; size: NA; V: TRBV3-1; length: 16; CDR3: CASSQDFPGAYQPQHF; DNA: TGTGCCAGCAGCCAAGACTTCCCGGGGGCCTATCAGCCCCAGCATTTT
J: TRBJ2-2; D: TRBD1; size: NA; V: TRBV11-2; length: 16; CDR3: CASSSDRGENTGELFF; DNA: TGTGCCAGCAGCTCCGACAGGGGGGAGAACACCGGGGAGCTGTTTTTT
J: TRBJ1-1; D: NA; size: NA; V: TRBV30; length: 13; CDR3: CAWDSGRGAEAFF; DNA: TGTGCCTGGGATTCTGGTCGTGGGGCTGAAGCTTTCTTT
J: TRBJ2-2; D: NA; size: once; V: TRBV12-3/TRBV12-4; length: 15; CDR3: CASSEPRLATGELFF; DNA: TGTGCCAGCAGTGAACCACGACTTGCAACCGGGGAGCTGTTTTTT
J: TRBJ2-1; D: TRBD2; size: NA; V: TRBV20-1; length: 15; CDR3: CSARELAASYNEQFF; DNA: TGCAGTGCTAGAGAGCTAGCGGCCTCCTACAATGAGCAGTTCTTC
J: TRBJ2-6; D: NA; size: NA; V: TRBV27; length: 14; CDR3: CASSLLFGANVLTF; DNA: TGTGCCAGCAGTTTACTTTTTGGGGCCAACGTCCTGACTTTC
J: TRBJ1-2; D: NA; size: few; V: TRBV5-4; length: 17; CDR3: CASSIDRAPPQSDGYTF; DNA: TGTGCCAGCAGCATCGACCGGGCCCCCCCCCAATCGGATGGCTACACCTTC
J: TRBJ1-2; D: NA; size: NA; V: TRBV12-5; length: 14; CDR3: CASGLTGQTGSYTF; DNA: TGTGCTAGTGGTTTGACTGGTCAAACAGGCAGCTACACCTTC
J: TRBJ2-4; D: NA; size: NA; V: TRBV15; length: 13; CDR3: CATSSRAKNIQYF; DNA: TGTGCCACCAGCAGCCGAGCCAAAAACATTCAGTACTTC
J: TRBJ1-2; D: NA; size: NA; V: TRBV20-1; length: 13; CDR3: CSARVRATYGYTF; DNA: TGCAGTGCTAGAGTTAGGGCAACCTATGGCTACACCTTC
J: TRBJ2-1; D: TRBD2; size: NA; V: TRBV29-1; length: 16; CDR3: CSVAGGREALYNEQFF; DNA: TGCAGCGTCGCCGGTGGGCGGGAGGCCTTATACAATGAGCAGTTCTTC
J: TRBJ2-1; D: TRBD1; size: NA; V: TRBV6-4; length: 13; CDR3: CASSDEDRGEQFF; DNA: TGTGCCAGCAGTGACGAGGACAGGGGTGAGCAGTTCTTC
J: TRBJ1-2; D: NA; size: NA; V: TRBV12-3/TRBV12-4; length: 13; CDR3: CASSADGSYGYTF; DNA: TGTGCCAGCAGTGCGGACGGCTCCTATGGCTACACCTTC
J: TRBJ2-2; D: TRBD1; size: few; V: TRBV6-2/TRBV6-3; length: 15; CDR3: CASSSGTENTGELFF; DNA: TGTGCCAGCAGTTCAGGGACAGAGAACACCGGGGAGCTGTTTTTT
J: TRBJ2-7; D: NA; size: NA; V: TRBV5-1; length: 16; CDR3: CASSLRLKGMWFEQYF; DNA: TGCGCCAGCAGCTTGCGGCTCAAGGGCATGTGGTTCGAGCAGTACTTC
J: TRBJ2-1; D: NA; size: NA; V: TRBV24-1; length: 13; CDR3: CATSGARNNEQFF; DNA: TGTGCCACCAGTGGGGCCAGGAACAATGAGCAGTTCTTC
J: TRBJ1-5; D: NA; size: NA; V: TRBV5-6; length: 15; CDR3: CASSLGGAANQPQHF; DNA: TGTGCCAGCAGCTTGGGGGGGGCGGCCAATCAGCCCCAGCATTTT
J: TRBJ1-1; D: NA; size: NA; V: TRBV13; length: 15; CDR3: CASSLVLDGNTEAFF; DNA: TGTGCCAGCAGCTTGGTCCTGGACGGGAACACTGAAGCTTTCTTT
J: TRBJ2-2; D: NA; size: NA; V: TRBV5-1; length: 14; CDR3: CASSQQENTGELFF; DNA: TGCGCCAGCAGTCAACAGGAGAACACCGGGGAGCTGTTTTTT
J: TRBJ2-5; D: NA; size: NA; V: TRBV6-2/TRBV6-3; length: 16; CDR3: CASSYGNEGGQETQYF; DNA: TGTGCCAGCAGTTACGGCAACGAGGGTGGGCAAGAGACCCAGTACTTC
J: TRBJ1-4; D: TRBD1; size: NA; V: TRBV15; length: 18; CDR3: CATSGDRDRGRTNEKLFF; DNA: TGTGCCACCAGCGGAGACCGGGACAGGGGCCGGACTAATGAAAAACTGTTTTTT
J: TRBJ2-1; D: TRBD2; size: NA; V: TRBV4-2; length: 17; CDR3: CASSQEGLAGGRNEQFF; DNA: TGTGCCAGCAGCCAAGAGGGTCTAGCGGGGGGGCGTAATGAGCAGTTCTTC
J: TRBJ2-5; D: NA; size: few; V: TRBV28; length: 15; CDR3: CASSLSGGNQETQYF; DNA: TGTGCCAGCAGTTTATCCGGCGGCAACCAAGAGACCCAGTACTTC
J: TRBJ2-7; D: TRBD2; size: NA; V: TRBV29-1; length: 13; CDR3: CSVRGGKGYEQYF; DNA: TGCAGCGTTCGGGGGGGGAAGGGGTACGAGCAGTACTTC
J: TRBJ2-3; D: TRBD2; size: NA; V: TRBV5-6; length: 16; CDR3: CASSPYGTTYTDTQYF; DNA: TGTGCCAGCAGCCCTTATGGGACTACTTACACAGATACGCAGTATTTT